This entry describes one T cell receptor beta chain. Its target is not known. Each PCR replicate from the sorted subsets contained roughly 210 ng DNA, which is about 30,000 T cell genomes. Generated by immunoSEQ multiplex PCR, the TCRdb table keeps only in-frame clones and is missing some. The sample records about 680,000 clones, about 91% being singletons. The sample comes from a study of shared clonotypes between healthy human individuals. Looking at the study overall: For every donor, three CD4 naive, three CD4 memory, two CD8 naive and one CD8 memory plates were used. Findings and limits, study-wide: Naive CD4 clonotypes were shared across a few donors at roughly 4.6%. Genetic and exposure-history diversity was limited by the small donor number.

The V gene lost 3 bases and the J gene lost 6 bases, with 10 bases spanning the gap. Germline V gene sequence: CDR1 MRHNA, CDR2 SNTAGT. CDR3 length equals 13 residues. Only CD45RO-negative cells positively selected for CCR7 counted as naive CD8 cells, so terminally differentiated effector memory CD45RA+ cells were excluded. The receptor comes from a man aged 30-40 years in good health. What was sequenced was naive CD8+ T cells sorted from blood. V and J are TRBV6-4 and TRBJ2-3; D possibly corresponds to TRBD2 (5 bases). In DNA, the CDR3 is TGTGCCAGCAGTGAAGGAGCGGAGGATACGCAGTATTTT. It specifies CASSEGAEDTQYF.